What follows is one T cell receptor beta chain and its context. Its cognate antigen is unknown. Assay used: immunoSEQ multiplex PCR; TCRdb lists only in-frame clones, some missing. Among over 7,000 clones listed, approximately 80% were seen once. The CDR3 extends over 15 amino acids. V was pared by 5 bases and J by 2 bases, with 7 bases of the junction left unmatched. Germline V gene lookup returns CDR1 SGHTA and CDR2 FQGNSA. These data belong to a study of chemoradiotherapy in HPV16-positive cancers. Study conclusions and caveats: The functional HPV-specific definition rests on just two HPV16-positive patients. Non-HPV-specific T cells did not expand in tumors during treatment, whereas candidate HPV-specific clones and E7-related motifs did.

Samples were taken several times over chemoradiotherapy. This sample was obtained from a patient who underwent chemoradiotherapy. J is TRBJ2-3 and V is TRBV7-2; TRBD2 agrees at 7 bases. This receptor was identified in a human donor with HPV-associated anogenital cancer. The CDR3 is CASSPMGGATDTQYF. The CDR3 region has the DNA TGTGCCAGCAGCCCCATGGGAGGGGCCACAGATACGCAGTATTTT.